The 32 T cell receptor beta chains in this list originate from one sample, sequenced in a study of OX40 agonist ivuxolimab in advanced cancers. TCRdb's table, derived via immunoSEQ multiplex PCR, lists solely in-frame clones and lacks some. The sample lists some 70,000 clones, about nine tenths occurring once. This specimen was CD4+ or CD8+ T cells sorted from blood, taken in a trial of the OX40 agonist ivuxolimab. The receptors were sampled from an adult with an advanced solid tumor such as melanoma, head and neck, liver or kidney cancer.

V and J are TRBV7-2 and TRBJ2-7, with 8 bases matching TRBD1. Germline loops: CDR1 SGHTA, CDR2 FQGNSA. The V segment lost 0 bases and the J segment 3 bases; nucleotides outside the gene matches: 4. The CDR3 has 15 residues. CDR3 sequence (DNA): TGTGCCAGCAGCTTAGCTGCCGGACAGGGCTACGAGCAGTACTTC. Translating it yields CASSLAAGQGYEQYF.

The DNA of the CDR3 is TGTGCCAGCAGCCAAGGAAGGGTCGGCGGCTACACCTTC. Protein sequence: CASSQGRVGGYTF. The V gene is TRBV14, the J gene TRBJ1-2; D is ambiguous. V was shortened by 1 base and J by 8 bases, with 11 bases between the two germline ends. Germline values: CDR1 SGHDN, CDR2 FVKESK. This CDR3 spans 13 amino acids.

The chain uses TRBV2 and TRBJ1-2; D gene ambiguous. CDR1 and CDR2 (germline): SNHLY, FYNNEI. V lost 7 bases to trimming and J lost 8 bases, with 14 bases between them. The CDR3 extends over 12 amino acids. The DNA of the CDR3 is TGTGCCAGCATCGGTCTATCGCGCGGCTACACCTTC. This sequence encodes CASIGLSRGYTF.

This chain connects TRBV19 to TRBJ2-3; 13 nucleotides match TRBD2. Germline lookup yields CDR1 LNHDA and CDR2 SQIVND (reference sequence). V lost 3 bases to trimming and J lost 3 bases; unmatched junction nucleotides: 3. This CDR3 region has 16 residues. CDR3 sequence: CASSIGLAGVTDTQYF. The DNA for the CDR3 is TGTGCCAGTAGTATTGGACTAGCGGGGGTTACAGATACGCAGTATTTT.

V usage is TRBV7-2 and J usage is TRBJ2-7; D ambiguous. Trimming pared 1 base from V and 5 bases from J, leaving 9 bases between. Germline CDR1 SGHTA, CDR2 FQGNSA. This CDR3 contains 13 residues. The CDR3 DNA reads TGTGCCAGCAGCTTAGGTGTGACCGACGAGCAGTACTTC. This gives the protein CASSLGVTDEQYF.

The rearrangement links TRBV18 to TRBJ1-4; no definite D call. V lost 4 bases and J lost 8, with 8 bases in between. Looked up from germline, CDR1 is KGHSH and CDR2 is LQKENI. There are 12 residues in the CDR3. The CDR3 sequence: CASSHRAEKLFF. Written as DNA, the CDR3 is TGTGCCAGCTCACACCGGGCGGAAAAACTGTTTTTT.

This chain uses TRBV5-4 with TRBJ1-2, with D unresolved. The germline V and J ends were trimmed by 1 base and 0 bases, with 4 bases remaining between them. The CDR3 contains 13 residues. Germline loops: CDR1 SGHNT, CDR2 YYREEE (reference sequence). The CDR3 is CASSLPANYGYTF. For the CDR3, the DNA is TGTGCCAGCAGCTTGCCAGCTAACTATGGCTACACCTTC.

This chain connects TRBV7-2 to TRBJ2-3; TRBD2 matches 10 bases. From germline, CDR1 is SGHTA and CDR2 FQGNSA. This CDR3 region has 16 residues. The V and J ends lost 4 bases and 1 base, in that order; junction bases with no gene match: 5. The CDR3 loop is CASSWGLAGGTDTQYF. The CDR3 DNA sequence: TGTGCCAGCAGCTGGGGGCTAGCGGGGGGCACAGATACGCAGTATTTT.

This rearrangement joins TRBV7-9 to TRBJ2-1; 7 bases align to TRBD2. The J segment lost 4 bases and the V segment lost 5 bases, leaving 17 bases of the junction unmatched. Germline V gives CDR1 SEHNR, CDR2 FQNEAQ (reference sequence). The CDR3 consists of 18 residues. The chain's CDR3 is CASSPTRLAVHRYNEQFF. The CDR3 DNA reads as TGTGCCAGCAGCCCCACAAGACTAGCTGTACACCGATACAATGAGCAGTTCTTC.

The rearrangement links TRBV10-3 to TRBJ2-5; a possible D gene is TRBD1 (5 bases). The J call may be in error: the DNA end matches TRBJ2-7 better. Germline CDR1 ENHRY, CDR2 SYGVKD. The CDR3 consists of 16 residues. The CDR3 loop reads CAISESAQVSSYEQYF. The CDR3 nucleotides read TGTGCCATCAGTGAGTCAGCACAGGTTAGCTCCTACGAGCAGTACTTC.

This chain joins TRBV7-2 and TRBJ2-4, with D unclear. The CDR3 runs 18 residues. V dropped 0 bases and J dropped 1 base, with 16 bases sitting between them. CDR1 is SGHTA, CDR2 FQGNSA, per germline. The CDR3 sequence is CASSLASPSVSAKNIQYF. The CDR3 nucleotides are TGTGCCAGCAGCTTAGCTTCTCCCAGTGTTAGTGCCAAAAACATTCAGTACTTC.

This chain uses TRBV19 with TRBJ2-7; TRBD2 matches at 10 bases. Trimming removed 5 bases from V and 7 bases from J; junction bases left unmatched: 8. Germline CDR1 and CDR2: LNHDA and SQIVND (reference sequence). The CDR3 is 14 amino acids. The CDR3 is CASSPSGSLSEQYF. The CDR3, as DNA: TGTGCCAGTAGTCCTAGCGGGAGTCTCTCGGAGCAGTACTTC.

This rearrangement joins TRBV6-4 to TRBJ2-7; D is perhaps TRBD1 or TRBD2 (5 bases each). Per germline, CDR1 MRHNA and CDR2 SNTAGT. V shed 4 bases and J shed 0 bases, with 19 bases lying between them. The CDR3 covers 17 residues. The CDR3 nucleotides read TGTGCCAGCAGTGTGTATAACGGGACCCAGAGCTCCTACGAGCAGTACTTC. Its translation is CASSVYNGTQSSYEQYF.

The chain uses TRBV5-1 and TRBJ2-5; D call uncertain. Trimming left V 0 bases short and J 3 bases short, with 6 bases between. The CDR3 has 13 residues. CDR1 and CDR2 from the germline V gene are SGHRS and YFSETQ. CDR3 in amino acids: CASSLGEEETQYF. The CDR3 DNA follows: TGCGCCAGCAGCTTGGGGGAAGAAGAGACCCAGTACTTC. Full variable domain (remainder filled in from reference TRBV5-1 and TRBJ2-5): KAGVTQTPRYLIKTRGQQVTLSCSPISGHRSVSWYQQTPGQGLQFLFEYFSETQRNKGNFPGRFSGRQFSNSRSEMNVSTLELGDSALYLCASSLGEEETQYFGPGTRLLVL.

V and J are TRBV11-2 and TRBJ1-6; D is unresolved. With 3 bases removed from V and 12 bases from J, the gap between germline ends came to 6 bases. The CDR3 extends over 11 amino acids. Germline values: CDR1 SGHAT, CDR2 FQNNGV. The CDR3 is CASSFSGPLHF. Here the CDR3 DNA reads TGTGCCAGCAGCTTTTCTGGACCCCTCCACTTT.

CDR3 bases: TGTGCCAGCAGCTCGTCGACAGGAGTTGTTGGCTACACCTTC. Residues: CASSSSTGVVGYTF. The chain has TRBV7-2 and TRBJ1-2; D possibly corresponds to TRBD1 (6 bases). The CDR3 totals 14 residues. V was shortened by 4 bases and J by 7 bases, with 16 bases between the two germline ends. CDR1 and CDR2 from the germline V gene are SGHTA and FQGNSA.

The rearrangement uses TRBV5-1 and TRBJ1-3, with D possibly being TRBD1 (5 bases). There are 15 residues in the CDR3. V shed 4 bases and J shed 0 bases, with 11 bases lying between them. Germline CDR1 SGHRS, CDR2 YFSETQ. Here the CDR3 reads CASSGGRGSGNTIYF. CDR3 DNA sequence: TGCGCCAGCAGCGGGGGACGCGGCTCTGGAAACACCATATATTTT.

The chain recombines TRBV2 with TRBJ2-5, with D perhaps being TRBD1 or TRBD2 (7 bases each). The CDR3 is 17 amino acids. Trimming shortened V by 7 bases and J by 0 bases, and 21 bases separated the two germline ends. Germline CDR1 is SNHLY and CDR2 is FYNNEI. The CDR3: CASNFDPGGTDQETQYF. The CDR3 bases are TGTGCCAGCAACTTCGACCCCGGGGGGACAGACCAAGAGACCCAGTACTTC.

This clone came up once. The chain is built from TRBV5-6 and TRBJ1-6, with a possible D match to TRBD1 (5 bases). V lost 4 bases and J lost 2, with 16 bases in between. This CDR3 has 17 residues. Germline CDR1 reads SGHDT; CDR2 reads YYEEEE. CDR3 sequence reads: CASSTGAPSAYNSPLHF. For the CDR3, the DNA is TGTGCCAGCAGCACCGGGGCTCCGTCCGCCTATAATTCACCCCTCCACTTT.

This chain uses TRBV7-6 with TRBJ1-2, with D hard to call. This CDR3 has 16 residues. In germline, CDR1 is SGHVS, CDR2 FNYEAQ. V dropped 6 bases and J dropped 4 bases, with 21 bases sitting between them. The CDR3 is CASSLQYGDLGYGYTF. In DNA form, the CDR3 reads TGTGCCAGCAGTCTTCAATACGGGGATCTAGGCTATGGCTACACCTTC.

The CDR3 nucleotides are TGTGCCAGCAGCAAGGATGGGGTAGCGGCAAGCTCTGGGGCCAACGTCCTGACTTTC. It specifies CASSKDGVAASSGANVLTF. The chain has TRBV21-1 and TRBJ2-6; the DNA was not used to check the table's D call, TRBD2. TRBV21-1 represents a pseudogene. The CDR3 spans 19 residues.

J is TRBJ2-5 and V is TRBV27; 9 nucleotides align to TRBD1. The CDR3 covers 14 residues. Germline assignment: CDR1 MNHEY and CDR2 SMNVEV (reference sequence). J gave up 11 bases and V 6 bases, and 13 bases lay outside the gene matches. CDR3 sequence reads: CASRDLGQGWEQYF. The CDR3 bases are TGTGCCAGCAGAGATTTGGGACAGGGATGGGAGCAGTACTTC.

The J gene is TRBJ2-7, the V gene TRBV5-6, with D unresolved. Germline CDR1 reads SGHDT; CDR2 reads YYEEEE. This CDR3 spans 13 amino acids. Between the trimmed V and J ends, which lost 4 bases and 3 bases, there was a span of 11 bases. CDR3 sequence: CASSIDRHYEQYF. CDR3 DNA sequence: TGTGCCAGCAGCATCGACCGACACTACGAGCAGTACTTC.

The chain couples TRBV2 to TRBJ2-1; 10 positions match TRBD1. The ends lost 6 bases at V and 4 bases at J; junction bases unmatched: 6. There are 15 residues in the CDR3. Looked up from germline, CDR1 is SNHLY and CDR2 is FYNNEI. In DNA form, the CDR3 reads TGTGCCAGCAGGAGGGGACAGGGGACTTACAATGAGCAGTTCTTC. This translates into CASRRGQGTYNEQFF.

The chain links TRBV4-3 to TRBJ1-2; tentatively, D is TRBD1 (5 bases). Trimming stripped 1 base from V and 4 bases from J, with 13 bases between. CDR1 and CDR2 from the germline V gene are LGHNA and YSLEER. The CDR3 runs 15 residues. CDR3 in DNA: TGCGCCAGCAGCCAAGCTGATGCCGGGACCTATGGCTACACCTTC. Protein product: CASSQADAGTYGYTF.

This chain links TRBV5-1 with TRBJ2-1; 7 nucleotides align to TRBD2. This CDR3 contains 15 residues. CDR1 is SGHRS and CDR2 is YFSETQ in the germline V gene. V was clipped by 0 bases and J by 4 bases; unmatched bases: 4. CDR3 region: CASSLEIAGYNEQFF. CDR3 nucleotides: TGCGCCAGCAGCTTGGAAATAGCGGGTTACAATGAGCAGTTCTTC.

The V gene is TRBV7-2, the J gene TRBJ1-5; TRBD1 might be the D (6 bases). CDR3 length: 14 amino acids. Trimming took off 3 bases at V and 2 bases at J, with 8 bases between the two ends. Germline V lookup: CDR1 SGHTA, CDR2 FQGNSA. DNA for the CDR3: TGTGCCAGCAGCTTCAGGGGAGGCAATCAGCCCCAGCATTTT. Translated: CASSFRGGNQPQHF.

This clone has a single count. This chain joins TRBV7-8 and TRBJ1-5; D is unresolved. Per germline, CDR1 SGHVS and CDR2 FQNEAQ. Trimming stripped 2 bases from V and 4 bases from J, with 12 bases between. The CDR3 is 15 residues long. DNA of the CDR3: TGTGCCAGCAGCTTAAAAGAAGCAGAGAATCAGCCCCAGCATTTT. It codes for CASSLKEAENQPQHF.

This rearrangement joins TRBV9 to TRBJ2-5; 7 bases agree with TRBD2. CDR1 and CDR2 from the germline V gene are SGDLS and YYNGEE. The length of the CDR3 is 17 residues. V trimming: 1 base; J trimming: 2 bases; junction bases outside the gene matches: 11. This CDR3 reads CASSVKGSGAIQETQYF. In DNA form, the CDR3 reads TGTGCCAGCAGCGTAAAAGGAAGCGGGGCCATACAAGAGACCCAGTACTTC.

The rearrangement joins TRBV5-8 to TRBJ2-5; D is ambiguous. Trimming shortened V by 0 bases and J by 1 base, and 25 bases separated the two germline ends. The CDR3 extends over 20 amino acids. The germline V gene has CDR1 SGHTS and CDR2 YDEGEE. The CDR3 sequence: CASSLGLAAEVLDGQETQYF. The CDR3 DNA sequence: TGTGCCAGCAGCTTGGGTTTGGCGGCAGAAGTTCTAGATGGCCAAGAGACCCAGTACTTC.

The chain uses TRBV11-3 and TRBJ1-3; tentatively, D is TRBD1 (6 bases). The CDR3 contains 13 residues. V dropped 8 bases and J dropped 4 bases, with 12 bases sitting between them. Germline V CDR1 and CDR2: SGHNT, YENEEA. The CDR3: CASAPGHGNTIYF. DNA of the CDR3: TGTGCCAGCGCACCGGGACACGGAAACACCATATATTTT.

The gene calls are TRBV7-9 and TRBJ2-3; TRBD1 matches 7 bases. The V gene end was trimmed by 1 base and the J gene end by 5 bases; junction bases not matched to a gene: 0. From germline, CDR1 is SEHNR and CDR2 FQNEAQ (reference sequence). The length of the CDR3 is 13 residues. CDR3 DNA sequence: TGTGCCAGCAGCTTAGACAGGGGAGATACGCAGTATTTT. Protein product: CASSLDRGDTQYF.